The 32 T cell receptor beta chains presented below share a single source sample, sequenced in a study of T cell repertoires in cytomegalovirus infection. Antigens for these TCRs are unknown. TCRdb processed the reads anew with MiXCR; each CDR3 protein has one entry. The sample shows 400,000 to 600,000 distinct CDR3 sequences, roughly 43% of them seen only once. The source material was cultured PBMCs, sampled from culture after CMV antigen stimulation. The source is a human donor in good health (CMV status not recorded). Some clones in this sample may be carry-over from other donors' samples.

As to this clonotype: Relative to the germline gene, one junction end is altered; a read error may explain this. This chain links TRBV5-6 with TRBJ2-7, with TRBD2 as a possible D gene (6 bases). The CDR3 runs 14 residues. Germline V CDR1 and CDR2: SGHDT, YYEEEE. CDR3 amino acids: CASSLGQIPESGDF. The CDR3 DNA is TGTGCCAGCAGCTTGGGGCAGATTCCCGAATCGGGGGACTTC.

This clonotype was picked up a small number of times. This chain links TRBV11-2 with TRBJ2-7; 7 nucleotides agree with TRBD2. CDR1 and CDR2 (germline): SGHAT, FQNNGV. J gave up 1 base and V 4 bases, and 10 bases lay outside the gene matches. This CDR3 is built from 16 residues. CDR3 DNA sequence: TGTGCCAGCAGCTCCCCCCTGACTAGCAGGTCCTACGAGCAGTACTTC. It is translated as CASSSPLTSRSYEQYF. The complete variable domain, with remaining parts taken from reference TRBV11-2 and TRBJ2-7, reads EAGVAQSPRYKIIEKRQSVAFWCNPISGHATLYWYQQILGQGPKLLIQFQNNGVVDDSQLPKDRFSAERLKGVDSTLKIQPAKLEDSAVYLCASSSPLTSRSYEQYFGPGTRLTVT.

This clonotype was picked up a small number of times. The V and J genes are TRBV6-2 or TRBV6-3 and TRBJ2-2, with 13 bases identical to TRBD2. Germline V gene lookup returns CDR1 MNHEY and CDR2 SVGEGT. The CDR3 loop spans 17 amino acids. With 5 bases clipped from V and 6 bases from J, the junction kept 9 bases outside the gene matches. CDR3 sequence: CASSPGTSGKVAGELFF. The CDR3 coding sequence is TGTGCCAGCAGTCCCGGGACTAGCGGGAAGGTGGCCGGGGAGCTGTTTTTT.

The chain couples TRBV29-1 to TRBJ2-5; D is perhaps TRBD1 (5 bases). Germline loops: CDR1 SQVTM, CDR2 ANQGSEA. Trimming removed 1 base from V and 5 bases from J, with 20 bases in between. The CDR3 has 16 amino acids. In DNA, the CDR3 is TGCAGCGTTGAAGCCCCGGGCGGTAGGGGTCCGGAGACCCAGTACTTC. Translating it yields CSVEAPGGRGPETQYF. The whole variable domain, filled in from reference TRBV29-1 and TRBJ2-5, reads SAVISQKPSRDICQRGTSLTIQCQVDSQVTMMFWYRQQPGQSLTLIATANQGSEATYESGFVIDKFPISRPNLTFSTLTVSNMSPEDSSIYLCSVEAPGGRGPETQYFGPGTRLLVL.

CDR3 coding DNA: TGTGCCAGCAGCTTAGCGGCTAGCGGGGGGGCAATCGCCGGGGAGCTGTTTTTT. This sequence encodes CASSLAASGGAIAGELFF. V gene TRBV7-6 combines with J gene TRBJ2-2; 12 bases match TRBD2. This CDR3 has 18 residues. With 0 bases clipped from V and 6 bases from J, the junction kept 8 bases outside the gene matches. Germline values: CDR1 SGHVS, CDR2 FNYEAQ.

V is TRBV12-3 or TRBV12-4 and J is TRBJ2-2, with D possibly being TRBD2 (5 bases). Trimming took 6 bases from V and 3 from J, leaving 23 bases between them. The CDR3 has 18 amino acids. The CDR3 region has the DNA TGTGCCAGCAGACCTTCCCGCGGCTTGAGGGTCGACACCGGGGAGCTGTTTTTT. This gives the protein CASRPSRGLRVDTGELFF.

The rearrangement links TRBV20-1 to TRBJ1-1; the D is unclear. Germline assignment: CDR1 DFQATT and CDR2 SNEGSKA (reference sequence). This CDR3 has 15 amino acids. Trimming removed 3 bases from V and 8 bases from J, with 22 bases in between. CDR3 in amino acids: CSASAASQDTIEAFF. The CDR3 nucleotides are TGCAGTGCTAGCGCTGCATCCCAGGATACAATCGAAGCTTTCTTT.

In this sample, this clonotype turned up a few times. This rearrangement joins TRBV6-5 to TRBJ1-3, with TRBD1 identical over 7 bases. The ends lost 6 bases at V and 0 bases at J; junction bases unmatched: 8. This CDR3 region has 16 residues. In germline, CDR1 is MNHEY, CDR2 SVGAGI. The CDR3 is CASSHRGYISGNTIYF. The CDR3 coding sequence is TGTGCCAGCAGCCACAGGGGCTACATCTCTGGAAACACCATATATTTT.

This clonotype was seen only a few times. This chain joins TRBV7-8 and TRBJ1-4, with TRBD1 matching over 7 bases. With 1 base clipped from V and 6 bases from J, the junction kept 11 bases outside the gene matches. Germline lookup yields CDR1 SGHVS and CDR2 FQNEAQ. This CDR3 has 17 amino acids. CDR3: CASSLGLGQPKHEKLFF. DNA for the CDR3: TGTGCCAGCAGCTTAGGACTGGGACAGCCTAAACATGAAAAACTGTTTTTT. Complete variable domain (other parts from reference TRBV7-8 and TRBJ1-4): GAGVSQSPRYKVAKRGQDVALRCDPISGHVSLFWYQQALGQGPEFLTYFQNEAQLDKSGLPSDRFFAERPEGSVSTLKIQRTQQEDSAVYLCASSLGLGQPKHEKLFFGSGTQLSVL.

This clonotype was counted a few times. This rearrangement joins TRBV28 to TRBJ2-3, with 8 positions matching TRBD1. CDR1 is MDHEN and CDR2 is SYDVKM in the germline V gene. With V trimmed by 7 bases and J by 5 bases, 11 bases remained unmatched. The CDR3 sequence is 15 residues long. In DNA, the CDR3 is TGTGCCAGCAACCTTTCGGACAGGGCAGGAGATACGCAGTATTTT. This encodes CASNLSDRAGDTQYF.

This clonotype was observed once. The rearrangement joins TRBV19 to TRBJ1-5; D is unclear. This CDR3 has 15 residues. Trimming removed 5 bases at V and 1 base at J, with 12 bases between. Germline CDR1 is LNHDA and CDR2 is SQIVND (reference sequence). This CDR3 reads CASSDLWGSNQPQHF. The CDR3, as DNA: TGTGCCAGTAGTGACCTGTGGGGAAGCAATCAGCCCCAGCATTTT. Drawing the rest from reference TRBV19 and TRBJ1-5, the complete variable domain is DGGITQSPKYLFRKEGQNVTLSCEQNLNHDAMYWYRQDPGQGLRLIYYSQIVNDFQKGDIAEGYSVSREKKESFPLTVTSAQKNPTAFYLCASSDLWGSNQPQHFGDGTRLSIL.

The rearrangement links TRBV6-1 to TRBJ1-1; 9 bases match TRBD1. The ends lost 6 bases at V and 11 bases at J; junction bases unmatched: 13. The germline CDR1 and CDR2 sequences are MNHNS and SASEGT. The CDR3 totals 14 residues. The CDR3 protein is CASSDTGTGFAAFF. As DNA, the CDR3 is TGTGCCAGCAGCGACACCGGGACAGGGTTTGCGGCTTTCTTT.

The chain recombines TRBV15 with TRBJ2-7; 8 positions match TRBD2. The junction had 7 bases not matched to a gene; V was cut back by 1 base and J by 5 bases. The CDR3 covers 15 residues. CDR1 is LNHNV, CDR2 YYDKDF, per germline (reference sequence). CDR3 sequence (DNA): TGTGCCACCAGCAGAGCCGCGGGGGGCGTAAACGAGCAGTACTTC. Translating it yields CATSRAAGGVNEQYF.

This clonotype was seen repeatedly, ten times or more. The V call is TRBV7-6, the J call TRBJ2-3, with D possibly matching TRBD2 (5 bases). This CDR3 is built from 14 residues. Germline CDR1 reads SGHVS; CDR2 reads FNYEAQ. V was pared by 5 bases and J by 1 base, with 10 bases between. CDR3 bases: TGTGCCAGCAGCCGAGGGATGGGCACAGATACGCAGTATTTT. This gives the protein CASSRGMGTDTQYF.

V and J are TRBV12-3 or TRBV12-4 and TRBJ1-2; D gene ambiguous. The V gene lost 5 bases and the J gene lost 8 bases, with 9 bases spanning the gap. The CDR3 has 11 residues. CDR3 bases: TGTGCCAGCAGTAAAAGCGGCGGCTACACCTTC. Protein product: CASSKSGGYTF.

V gene TRBV20-1 combines with J gene TRBJ2-7; the match to TRBD2 covers 15 bases. CDR1 and CDR2 (germline): DFQATT, SNEGSKA (reference sequence). This CDR3 has 20 amino acids. V gave up 5 bases and J gave up 0 bases; unmatched junction bases: 17. Here the CDR3 DNA reads TGCAGTGCTCCAAAACCCCCGGGAGGGACTAGCGGGGGGCGCTCCTACGAGCAGTACTTC. Its protein is CSAPKPPGGTSGGRSYEQYF.

This clonotype occurred a few times. The V and J genes are TRBV12-3 or TRBV12-4 and TRBJ1-5, with 10 bases lining up with TRBD1. The CDR3 is 18 amino acids. Trimming cost V 5 bases and J 2 bases; bases outside gene matches: 12. CDR3 region: CASSPSDRGLTGNQPQHF. The CDR3 DNA follows: TGTGCCAGCAGTCCGTCCGACAGGGGGCTAACGGGCAATCAGCCCCAGCATTTT.

J is TRBJ1-2 and V is TRBV7-2, with D unclear. CDR1 is SGHTA and CDR2 is FQGNSA in the germline V gene. The CDR3 is made up of 12 amino acids. Trimming took 3 bases from V and 6 from J, leaving 8 bases between them. In DNA form, the CDR3 reads TGTGCCAGCAGCTTTCGGCAGAATGGCTACACCTTC. Its protein is CASSFRQNGYTF.

The V and J genes are TRBV7-6 and TRBJ1-1; D unclear. Looked up from germline, CDR1 is SGHVS and CDR2 is FNYEAQ. The CDR3 runs 13 residues. V shed 5 bases and J shed 1 base, with 8 bases lying between them. The CDR3 protein is CASSTFGNTEAFF. In DNA form, the CDR3 reads TGTGCCAGCAGCACCTTTGGGAACACTGAAGCTTTCTTT.

The genes are TRBV18 and TRBJ1-1, with D uncertain. This CDR3 region has 16 residues. CDR1 and CDR2 (germline): KGHSH, LQKENI. V was clipped by 1 base and J by 0 bases, with 12 bases between them. As DNA, the CDR3 is TGTGCCAGCTCACCACTGCTGGGGAGGGTGAACACTGAAGCTTTCTTT. Protein: CASSPLLGRVNTEAFF.

This chain uses TRBV4-2 with TRBJ2-7; perhaps TRBD2 as D (5 bases). Germline CDR1 is LGHNA and CDR2 is YNFKEQ. CDR3 length equals 16 residues. V was clipped by 0 bases and J by 2 bases, with 14 bases between them. The CDR3 sequence is CASSQDSVEEAYEQYF. CDR3 coding DNA: TGTGCCAGCAGCCAAGATAGCGTGGAGGAGGCCTACGAGCAGTACTTC.

The chain uses TRBV12-3 or TRBV12-4 and TRBJ1-2, with D tentatively TRBD1 (6 bases). Trimming stripped 6 bases from V and 3 bases from J, with 11 bases between. The CDR3 runs to 13 residues. CDR3 in DNA: TGTGCCAGCAGAAGGACAGCCCACTATGGCTACACCTTC. Residues: CASRRTAHYGYTF.

The chain has TRBV20-1 and TRBJ1-1; 9 bases are a match to TRBD1. V was pared by 1 base and J by 0 bases, with 18 bases of the junction left unmatched. This CDR3 spans 20 amino acids. Per the germline V gene, CDR1 is DFQATT and CDR2 is SNEGSKA (reference sequence). The CDR3 nucleotides read TGCAGTGCTAGAGGATTCCGGGACAGGGCCTTTCTTTACTTGAACACTGAAGCTTTCTTT. Protein: CSARGFRDRAFLYLNTEAFF.

J is TRBJ1-4 and V is TRBV20-1; D uncertain. The CDR3 extends over 14 amino acids. V was trimmed by 1 base and J by 3 bases, leaving 9 bases between them. Germline CDR1 DFQATT, CDR2 SNEGSKA (reference sequence). CDR3 sequence (DNA): TGCAGTGCTAGAGTATCCGAGTCTAATGAAAAACTGTTTTTT. It is translated as CSARVSESNEKLFF.

The sample holds a few counts of this clonotype. The chain joins TRBV7-9 to TRBJ1-4, with unresolved D. This CDR3 is 15 amino acids long. From germline, CDR1 is SEHNR and CDR2 FQNEAQ (reference sequence). The germline V and J ends were trimmed by 7 bases and 0 bases, with 12 bases remaining between them. For the CDR3, the DNA is TGTGCCAGCACCTATTGGAGTGCAACTAATGAAAAACTGTTTTTT. Translating gives CASTYWSATNEKLFF.

This chain connects TRBV12-3 or TRBV12-4 to TRBJ2-3, with 7 bases matching TRBD2. The CDR3 length is 14 residues. Losses at the gene ends were 6 bases for V and 4 bases for J; bases not matched to a gene: 7. In DNA, the CDR3 is TGTGCCAGCAGGCCGACGGGGGGAGCAGATACGCAGTATTTT. This codes for CASRPTGGADTQYF.

The gene calls are TRBV29-1 and TRBJ1-2; maybe TRBD1 (5 bases). Germline CDR1 is SQVTM and CDR2 is ANQGSEA. V lost 6 bases, J lost 6 bases, and 23 bases lay in between. This CDR3 is built from 15 residues. For the CDR3, the DNA is TGCAGCGTCTCTCCCCCCGGCCGGGCCAGGGATGGCTACACCTTC. It encodes CSVSPPGRARDGYTF. The whole variable domain, filled in from reference TRBV29-1 and TRBJ1-2, reads SAVISQKPSRDICQRGTSLTIQCQVDSQVTMMFWYRQQPGQSLTLIATANQGSEATYESGFVIDKFPISRPNLTFSTLTVSNMSPEDSSIYLCSVSPPGRARDGYTFGSGTRLTVV.

The genes are TRBV12-3 or TRBV12-4 and TRBJ2-1; D may be TRBD1 (5 bases). Trimming took off 3 bases at V and 1 base at J, with 7 bases between the two ends. The length of the CDR3 is 14 residues. This CDR3 is CASSFDRSYNEQFF. The CDR3 DNA is TGTGCCAGCAGTTTCGACAGATCCTACAATGAGCAGTTCTTC.

The genes are TRBV15 and TRBJ2-5; maybe TRBD1 (5 bases). Germline V CDR1 and CDR2: LNHNV, YYDKDF (reference sequence). The CDR3 is 13 residues long. V gave up 0 bases and J gave up 4 bases, with 6 bases separating them. Here the CDR3 DNA reads TGTGCCACCAGCAGAGATCAGGGAGAGACCCAGTACTTC. Translation: CATSRDQGETQYF. The whole variable domain, remainder taken from reference TRBV15 and TRBJ2-5, is DAMVIQNPRYQVTQFGKPVTLSCSQTLNHNVMYWYQQKSSQAPKLLFHYYDKDFNNEADTPDNFQSRRPNTSFCFLDIRSPGLGDTAMYLCATSRDQGETQYFGPGTRLLVL.

The V and J genes are TRBV6-8 and TRBJ2-5, with D maybe TRBD2 (6 bases). Germline CDR1 MNHGY, CDR2 SAAAGT. The CDR3 covers 13 residues. V lost 9 bases and J lost 5, with 16 bases in between. The CDR3 DNA reads TGTGCCAGTACCGGCGATGGGGGGGAGACCCAGTACTTC. It translates to CASTGDGGETQYF.

This rearrangement joins TRBV18 to TRBJ2-1; weak D call: TRBD2 (6 bases). Per the germline V gene, CDR1 is KGHSH and CDR2 is LQKENI. This CDR3 region has 13 residues. V gave up 6 bases and J gave up 6 bases, with 12 bases separating them. Here the CDR3 DNA reads TGTGCCAGCTCCCGCGGAGGGACCAATGAGCAGTTCTTC. As protein: CASSRGGTNEQFF.

The chain recombines TRBV7-2 with TRBJ2-1, with 11 bases that match TRBD1. CDR1 and CDR2 from the germline V gene are SGHTA and FQGNSA. The junction had 8 bases not matched to a gene; V was cut back by 4 bases and J by 3 bases. The CDR3 totals 17 residues. CDR3 sequence reads: CASSWGSGTGGYNEQFF. The CDR3 DNA sequence: TGTGCCAGCAGCTGGGGGTCGGGGACAGGGGGCTACAATGAGCAGTTCTTC.